The 19 T cell receptor beta chains reported below all come from one sample, sequenced in a study of cytomegalovirus exposure and HLA in healthy donors. The PCR ran on 60 Vbeta and 13 Jbeta primers. Only in-frame clones appear in the TCRdb table, and some are missing; sequencing was by immunoSEQ multiplex PCR. Seen here are over 150,000 clones, approximately 79% observed once, and the top ten hold 2% to 2.5%. The sequenced sample consisted of PBMCs. Receptor source: a male donor in good health and CMV-seronegative.

J is TRBJ2-3 and V is TRBV25-1, with D possibly matching TRBD2 (5 bases). CDR1 and CDR2 from the germline V gene are MGHDK and SYGVNS. The V end was cut by 4 bases, the J end by 4 bases, with 9 bases between. The CDR3 runs 13 residues. As DNA, the CDR3 is TGTGCCAGCAGTGCGGCTAGCCCAGATACGCAGTATTTT. This encodes CASSAASPDTQYF.

This rearrangement joins TRBV7-2 to TRBJ2-7, with TRBD1 identical over 9 bases. Germline CDR1 and CDR2: SGHTA and FQGNSA. V shed 1 base, J shed 9 bases, and the junction held 4 bases outside the gene matches. The CDR3 length is 13 residues. CDR3 nucleotides: TGTGCCAGCAGCTTAGGGGACAGGGCAGCGCAGTACTTC. Translating it yields CASSLGDRAAQYF.

This chain joins TRBV11-2 and TRBJ2-5; D gene uncertain. Gene TRBJ2-7 matches the end of the DNA better, so the J call may be wrong. Germline-derived CDR1 and CDR2 are SGHAT and FQNNGV. CDR3 length: 14 residues. The CDR3 DNA follows: TGTGCCAGCAGCTTACGAGAATACTCCTACGAGCAGTACTTC. This gives the protein CASSLREYSYEQYF.

A few counts support this clone. This chain joins TRBV5-1 and TRBJ1-2; 7 positions agree with TRBD1. Germline values: CDR1 SGHRS, CDR2 YFSETQ. The CDR3 totals 13 residues. With 2 bases clipped from V and 6 bases from J, the junction kept 4 bases outside the gene matches. This chain's CDR3 is CASSLSDRDGYTF. CDR3 nucleotides: TGCGCCAGCAGCTTATCTGACAGGGATGGCTACACCTTC.

V and J are TRBV6-1 and TRBJ1-5; D is possibly TRBD1 (5 bases). The CDR3 has 12 amino acids. Trimming cost V 10 bases and J 3 bases, with 10 bases left between them. Germline CDR1 reads MNHNS; CDR2 reads SASEGT. In nucleotides, the CDR3 is TGTGCCACCAGCAGGGTCAATCAGCCCCAGCATTTT. Protein: CATSRVNQPQHF.

The sample holds a few counts of this clone. V gene TRBV29-1 combines with J gene TRBJ2-1, with D unresolved. The V and J ends lost 3 bases and 1 base respectively, with 19 bases between them. In germline, CDR1 is SQVTM, CDR2 ANQGSEA. The CDR3 is 17 residues long. In DNA, the CDR3 is TGCAGCGTTGAGAGGCCGACCATTTTCACATCCTACAATGAGCAGTTCTTC. Its translation: CSVERPTIFTSYNEQFF.

The J gene is TRBJ2-7, the V gene TRBV6-1; D ambiguous. Trimming shortened V by 5 bases and J by 3 bases, and 11 bases separated the two germline ends. Germline V CDR1 and CDR2: MNHNS, SASEGT. The CDR3 consists of 13 residues. CDR3 loop: CASSTTENYEQYF. Here the CDR3 DNA reads TGTGCCAGCAGTACCACAGAGAACTACGAGCAGTACTTC.

This chain links TRBV5-1 with TRBJ2-7; 9 nucleotides line up with TRBD2. V was pared by 0 bases and J by 4 bases, with 5 bases of the junction left unmatched. The CDR3 contains 15 residues. Germline V gene sequence: CDR1 SGHRS, CDR2 YFSETQ. CDR3 nucleotide sequence: TGCGCCAGCAGCTTGGACGGAGGACTAGCGTACGAGCAGTACTTC. Its translation is CASSLDGGLAYEQYF. Full variable domain (remainder filled in from reference TRBV5-1 and TRBJ2-7): KAGVTQTPRYLIKTRGQQVTLSCSPISGHRSVSWYQQTPGQGLQFLFEYFSETQRNKGNFPGRFSGRQFSNSRSEMNVSTLELGDSALYLCASSLDGGLAYEQYFGPGTRLTVT.

The chain combines TRBV30 with TRBJ2-1; the D gene is possibly TRBD2 (7 bases). CDR3 length: 15 amino acids. Trimming stripped 3 bases from V and 4 bases from J, with 16 bases between. The V gene's germline CDR1 is GTSNPN and CDR2 SVGIG (reference sequence). As DNA, the CDR3 is TGTGCCTGGAGCACGGGGGCTAGCGGTTACAATGAGCAGTTCTTC. Translated: CAWSTGASGYNEQFF.

The J gene is TRBJ2-3, the V gene TRBV2, with 7 positions matching TRBD2. Germline lookup yields CDR1 SNHLY and CDR2 FYNNEI. V lost 4 bases to trimming and J lost 4 bases; unmatched junction nucleotides: 8. The CDR3 is made up of 15 amino acids. CDR3 sequence: CASSAGGAGADTQYF. The CDR3 DNA reads as TGTGCCAGCAGTGCGGGCGGGGCGGGGGCAGATACGCAGTATTTT. The full variable domain, completed using reference TRBV2 and TRBJ2-3, is EPEVTQTPSHQVTQMGQEVILRCVPISNHLYFYWYRQILGQKVEFLVSFYNNEISEKSEIFDDQFSVERPDGSNFTLKIRSTKLEDSAMYFCASSAGGAGADTQYFGPGTRLTVL.

This clone turned up a few times. This chain joins TRBV18 and TRBJ2-5, with 7 nucleotides matching TRBD1. The CDR3 totals 13 residues. The germline CDR1 and CDR2 sequences are KGHSH and LQKENI. V gave up 4 bases and J gave up 4 bases; unmatched junction bases: 3. The CDR3 sequence is CASSRTGVETQYF. The CDR3 DNA reads as TGTGCCAGCTCACGAACAGGGGTAGAGACCCAGTACTTC.

J is TRBJ2-3 and V is TRBV5-1; maybe TRBD1 (6 bases). The V gene's germline CDR1 is SGHRS and CDR2 YFSETQ. Trimming cost V 0 bases and J 0 bases, with 11 bases left between them. This CDR3 is built from 16 residues. The CDR3 protein is CASSLVAGASTDTQYF. CDR3 coding DNA: TGCGCCAGCAGCTTGGTGGCAGGGGCTAGCACAGATACGCAGTATTTT. The full variable domain, in which reference TRBV5-1 and TRBJ2-3 provide the parts outside the CDR3, is KAGVTQTPRYLIKTRGQQVTLSCSPISGHRSVSWYQQTPGQGLQFLFEYFSETQRNKGNFPGRFSGRQFSNSRSEMNVSTLELGDSALYLCASSLVAGASTDTQYFGPGTRLTVL.

The rearrangement uses TRBV7-9 and TRBJ2-2; TRBD2 matches at 9 bases. From germline, CDR1 is SEHNR and CDR2 FQNEAQ (reference sequence). V was clipped by 2 bases and J by 3 bases; unmatched bases: 10. This CDR3 is 18 amino acids long. Here the CDR3 reads CASSLPGSRGGDTGELFF. The CDR3 bases are TGTGCCAGCAGCTTACCAGGGTCGCGGGGGGGAGACACCGGGGAGCTGTTTTTT.

The chain employs TRBV6-5 and TRBJ1-1; no clear D gene. This CDR3 is 14 amino acids long. The V end lost 8 bases, the J end lost 0 bases, and 13 bases lay between the germline ends. Germline-derived CDR1 and CDR2 are MNHEY and SVGAGI. CDR3 DNA sequence: TGTGCCAGCCGACGGGGTGACTTGAACACTGAAGCTTTCTTT. Protein product: CASRRGDLNTEAFF.

The chain carries TRBV5-5 and TRBJ1-2; no reliable D call. The CDR3 is 13 residues long. Deletions cut 3 bases from V and 6 bases from J, with 12 bases between. CDR1 and CDR2 from the germline V gene are SGHKS and YYEKEE (reference sequence). The CDR3 region is CASSSREINGYTF. CDR3 DNA: TGTGCCAGCAGCTCCCGGGAAATAAATGGCTACACCTTC.

The V gene is TRBV6-6, the J gene TRBJ1-5; tentative D call: TRBD1 (5 bases). Germline CDR1 is MNHNY and CDR2 is SVGAGI (reference sequence). V gave up 7 bases and J gave up 7 bases, with 23 bases separating them. The CDR3 consists of 16 residues. CDR3 coding DNA: TGTGCCAGCACCCTATACGCGACAGCTCAAGGACAGCCCCAGCATTTT. It codes for CASTLYATAQGQPQHF.

This rearrangement joins TRBV7-8 to TRBJ2-7; tentative D call: TRBD1 (5 bases). V gave up 10 bases and J gave up 2 bases, with 21 bases separating them. Germline V CDR1 and CDR2: SGHVS, FQNEAQ. The CDR3 extends over 15 amino acids. The CDR3 bases are TGTGCCACCGTCAAATTGGTCGACAGTACCTACGAGCAGTACTTC. This sequence encodes CATVKLVDSTYEQYF.

The chain recombines TRBV5-1 with TRBJ2-1, with TRBD1 as a possible D gene (5 bases). V was pared by 4 bases and J by 4 bases, with 21 bases between. This CDR3 is built from 17 residues. Germline V lookup: CDR1 SGHRS, CDR2 YFSETQ. CDR3 sequence (DNA): TGCGCCAGCAGCCTAGTAGGTGGCCAATCAGGGTACAATGAGCAGTTCTTC. This codes for CASSLVGGQSGYNEQFF. Looking up the rest from reference TRBV5-1 and TRBJ2-1 gives the full variable domain: KAGVTQTPRYLIKTRGQQVTLSCSPISGHRSVSWYQQTPGQGLQFLFEYFSETQRNKGNFPGRFSGRQFSNSRSEMNVSTLELGDSALYLCASSLVGGQSGYNEQFFGPGTRLTVL.

The genes are TRBV6-5 and TRBJ1-2; unclear D gene. Germline V gene sequence: CDR1 MNHEY, CDR2 SVGAGI. V lost 0 bases and J lost 8, with 19 bases in between. This CDR3 has 16 amino acids. The CDR3 loop reads CASSYSWQNPAGGYTF. Here the CDR3 DNA reads TGTGCCAGCAGTTACTCGTGGCAGAATCCTGCGGGAGGCTACACCTTC.